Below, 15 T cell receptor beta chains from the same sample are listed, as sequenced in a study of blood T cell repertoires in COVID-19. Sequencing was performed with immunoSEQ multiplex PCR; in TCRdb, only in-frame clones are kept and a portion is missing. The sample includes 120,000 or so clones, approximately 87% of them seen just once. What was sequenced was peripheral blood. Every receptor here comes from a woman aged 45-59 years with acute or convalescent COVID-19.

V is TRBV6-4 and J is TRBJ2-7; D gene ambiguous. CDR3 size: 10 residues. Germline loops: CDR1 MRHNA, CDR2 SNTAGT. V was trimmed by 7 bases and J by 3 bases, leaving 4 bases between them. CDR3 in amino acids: CASTSYEQYF. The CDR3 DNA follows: TGTGCCAGCACTAGCTACGAGCAGTACTTC.

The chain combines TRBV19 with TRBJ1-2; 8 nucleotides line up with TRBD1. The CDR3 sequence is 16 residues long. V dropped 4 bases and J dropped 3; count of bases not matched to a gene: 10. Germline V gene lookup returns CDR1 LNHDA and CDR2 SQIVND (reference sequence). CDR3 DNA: TGTGCCAGTAGTAACTCCGACAGGGGCGGACACTATGGCTACACCTTC. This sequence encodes CASSNSDRGGHYGYTF.

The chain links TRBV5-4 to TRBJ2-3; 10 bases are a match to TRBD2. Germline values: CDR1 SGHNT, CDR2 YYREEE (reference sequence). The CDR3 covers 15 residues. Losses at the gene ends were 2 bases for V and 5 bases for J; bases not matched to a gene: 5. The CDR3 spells CASSLSGGAGDTQYF. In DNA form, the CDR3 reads TGTGCCAGCAGCTTAAGCGGGGGGGCAGGAGATACGCAGTATTTT. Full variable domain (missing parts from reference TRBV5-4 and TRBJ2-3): ETGVTQSPTHLIKTRGQQVTLRCSSQSGHNTVSWYQQALGQGPQFIFQYYREEENGRGNFPPRFSGLQFPNYSSELNVNALELDDSALYLCASSLSGGAGDTQYFGPGTRLTVL.

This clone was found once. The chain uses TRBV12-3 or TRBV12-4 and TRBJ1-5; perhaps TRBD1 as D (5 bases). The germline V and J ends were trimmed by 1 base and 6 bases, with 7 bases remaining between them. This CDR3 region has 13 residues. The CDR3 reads CASSLGQTQPQHF. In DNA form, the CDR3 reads TGTGCCAGCAGTTTAGGACAGACTCAGCCCCAGCATTTT.

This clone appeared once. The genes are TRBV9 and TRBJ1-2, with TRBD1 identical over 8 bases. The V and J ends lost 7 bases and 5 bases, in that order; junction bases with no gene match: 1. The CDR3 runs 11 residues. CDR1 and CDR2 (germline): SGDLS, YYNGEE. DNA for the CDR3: TGTGCCAGCGGACAGGGTTATGGCTACACCTTC. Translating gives CASGQGYGYTF. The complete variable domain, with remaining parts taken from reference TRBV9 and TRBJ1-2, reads DSGVTQTPKHLITATGQRVTLRCSPRSGDLSVYWYQQSLDQGLQFLIQYYNGEERAKGNILERFSAQQFPDLHSELNLSSLELGDSALYFCASGQGYGYTFGSGTRLTVV.

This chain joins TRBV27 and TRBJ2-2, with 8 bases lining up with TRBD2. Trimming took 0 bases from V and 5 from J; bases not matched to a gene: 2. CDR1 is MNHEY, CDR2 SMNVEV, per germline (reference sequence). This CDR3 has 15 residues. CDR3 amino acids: CASSLSAGATGELFF. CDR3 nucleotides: TGTGCCAGCAGTTTATCAGCGGGGGCAACCGGGGAGCTGTTTTTT.

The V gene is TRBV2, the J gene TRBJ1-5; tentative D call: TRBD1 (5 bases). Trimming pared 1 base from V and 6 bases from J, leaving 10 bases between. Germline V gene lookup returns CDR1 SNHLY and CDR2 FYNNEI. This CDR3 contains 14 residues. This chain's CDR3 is CASSEVGESQPQHF. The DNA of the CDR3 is TGTGCCAGCAGTGAAGTAGGGGAAAGTCAGCCCCAGCATTTT.

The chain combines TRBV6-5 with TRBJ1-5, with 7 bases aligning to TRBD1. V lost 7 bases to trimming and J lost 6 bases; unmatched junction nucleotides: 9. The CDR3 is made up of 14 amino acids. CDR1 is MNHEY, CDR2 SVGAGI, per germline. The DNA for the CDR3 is TGTGCCAGCACCGACAGGGTTGACGGTCAGCCCCAGCATTTT. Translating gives CASTDRVDGQPQHF.

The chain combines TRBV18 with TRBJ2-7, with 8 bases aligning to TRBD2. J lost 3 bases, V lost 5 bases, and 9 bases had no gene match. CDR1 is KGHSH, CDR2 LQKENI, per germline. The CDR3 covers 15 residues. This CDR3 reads CASSAGTRGNYEQYF. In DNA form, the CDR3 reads TGTGCCAGCTCAGCCGGGACTAGGGGGAACTACGAGCAGTACTTC.

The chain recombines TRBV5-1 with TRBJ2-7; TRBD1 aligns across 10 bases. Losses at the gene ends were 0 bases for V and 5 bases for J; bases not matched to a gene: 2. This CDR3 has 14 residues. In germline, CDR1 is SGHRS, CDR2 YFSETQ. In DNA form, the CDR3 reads TGCGCCAGCAGCTTGGGACAGGGGGCCCACGAGCAGTACTTC. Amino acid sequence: CASSLGQGAHEQYF.

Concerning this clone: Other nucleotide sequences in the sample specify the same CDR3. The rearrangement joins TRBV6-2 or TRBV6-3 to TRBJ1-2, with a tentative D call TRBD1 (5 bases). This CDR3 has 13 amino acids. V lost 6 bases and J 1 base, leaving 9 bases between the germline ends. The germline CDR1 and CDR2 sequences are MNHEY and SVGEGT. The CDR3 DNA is TGTGCCAGCAGCTTGGACATTAACTATGGCTACACCTTC. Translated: CASSLDINYGYTF.

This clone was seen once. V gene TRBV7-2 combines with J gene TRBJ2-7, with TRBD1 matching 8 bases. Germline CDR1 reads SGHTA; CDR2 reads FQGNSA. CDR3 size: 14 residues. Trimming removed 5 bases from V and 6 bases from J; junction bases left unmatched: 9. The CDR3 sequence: CASSPGQGRFEQYF. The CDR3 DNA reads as TGTGCCAGCAGCCCCGGACAGGGCCGTTTCGAGCAGTACTTC.

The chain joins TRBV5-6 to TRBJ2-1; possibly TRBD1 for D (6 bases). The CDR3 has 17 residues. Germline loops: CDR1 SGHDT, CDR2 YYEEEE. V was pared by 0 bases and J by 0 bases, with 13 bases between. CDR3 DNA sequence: TGTGCCAGCAGCTTGGTGGGGGCGTATGGCTCCTACAATGAGCAGTTCTTC. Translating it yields CASSLVGAYGSYNEQFF.

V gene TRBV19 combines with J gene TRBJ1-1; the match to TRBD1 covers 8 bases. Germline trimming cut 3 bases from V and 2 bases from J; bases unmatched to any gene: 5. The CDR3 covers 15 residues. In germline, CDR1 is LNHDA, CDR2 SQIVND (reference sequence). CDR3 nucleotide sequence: TGTGCCAGTAGTATGGGCGGACAGGGAAACACTGAAGCTTTCTTT. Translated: CASSMGGQGNTEAFF.

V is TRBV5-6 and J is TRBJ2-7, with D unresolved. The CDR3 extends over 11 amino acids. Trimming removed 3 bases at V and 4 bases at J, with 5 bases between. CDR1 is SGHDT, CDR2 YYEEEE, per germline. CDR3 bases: TGTGCCAGCAGCTCCAATTACGAGCAGTACTTC. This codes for CASSSNYEQYF.